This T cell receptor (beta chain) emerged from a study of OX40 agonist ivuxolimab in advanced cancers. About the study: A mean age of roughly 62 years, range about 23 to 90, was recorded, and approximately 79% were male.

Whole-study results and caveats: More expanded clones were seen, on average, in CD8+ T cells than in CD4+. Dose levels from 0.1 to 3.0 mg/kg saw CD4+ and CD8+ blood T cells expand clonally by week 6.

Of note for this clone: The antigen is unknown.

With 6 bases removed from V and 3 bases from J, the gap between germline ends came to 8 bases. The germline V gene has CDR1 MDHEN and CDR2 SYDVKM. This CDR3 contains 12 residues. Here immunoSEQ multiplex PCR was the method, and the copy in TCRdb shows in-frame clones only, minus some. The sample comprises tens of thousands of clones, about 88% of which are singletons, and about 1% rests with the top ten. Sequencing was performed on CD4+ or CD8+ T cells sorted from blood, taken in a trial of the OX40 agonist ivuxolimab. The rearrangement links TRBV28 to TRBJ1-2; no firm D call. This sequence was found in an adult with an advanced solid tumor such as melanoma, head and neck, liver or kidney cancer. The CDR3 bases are TGTGCCAGCAGCACCACGGACTATGGCTACACCTTC. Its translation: CASSTTDYGYTF.